The 9 T cell receptor beta chains in this list originate from one sample, sequenced in a study of molecular identifiers for immune sequencing clone quantification (dated 2018 in TCRdb). The protocol used for the library was PCR. Sequencing used an Illumina HiSeq 4000. TCRdb reanalyzed the raw reads on its own, using fastp at Q25 for trimming and MiXCR for clone calling, and kept in-frame beta chains. Under each unique CDR3 protein, matching rows form one entry showing the most common genes and DNA. This sample gives approximately 670,000 distinct CDR3 sequences in total; about 20% of them show up just once. 0.85% of the sample rests with the top ten. The sequencing sample was made of naive CD8+ T cells from blood, with Jurkat cell RNA spiked in. Taken with the paper, the label for cell subset or site translates to: FACS-sorted CD8+CD4-CCR7+CD45RA+ naive T cells. The receptors shown here come from a human donor in good health. Some libraries in this study had Jurkat cell RNA spiked in.

The count of this clonotype is one. With a much larger clone just one base away, this may be a read error. V is TRBV3-1 and J is TRBJ2-7; no clear D gene. The CDR3 is 14 residues long. The germline CDR1 and CDR2 sequences are LGHDT and YNNKEL (reference sequence). The V end was cut by 4 bases, the J end by 3 bases, with 13 bases between. The CDR3 region has the DNA TGTGCCAGCAGCCCCCGACGAAGCAACTACGAGCAGTACTTC. Translating gives CASSPRRSNYEQYF.

This clonotype was counted a few times. A read error may be the cause here, since a much bigger clone is one base away. The CDR3 protein is CANRQSPGRPLYEQYF. The CDR3 DNA reads as TGTGCCAACAGACAAAGCCCAGGGAGGCCCCTCTACGAGCAGTACTTC. This sequence joins TRBV27 and TRBJ2-7, with D perhaps matching TRBD2 (6 bases). V gave up 10 bases and J gave up 3 bases, with 25 bases separating them. Germline CDR1 is MNHEY and CDR2 is SMNVEV (reference sequence). The CDR3 sequence is 16 residues long.

To note about this clonotype: This may come from a read error, since a much larger clone is one base off. The chain links TRBV6-5 to TRBJ1-1; D call uncertain. This CDR3 region has 13 residues. The V gene's germline CDR1 is MNHEY and CDR2 SVGAGI. Trimming pared 2 bases from V and 7 bases from J, leaving 11 bases between. Here the CDR3 DNA reads TGTGCCAGCAGTTACGACGCGCGTGATGAAGCTTTCTTT. Encoded protein: CASSYDARDEAFF.

V usage is TRBV12-3 or TRBV12-4 and J usage is TRBJ2-7, with no clear D. Trimming stripped 3 bases from V and 1 base from J, with 10 bases between. The CDR3 contains 14 residues. In DNA form, the CDR3 reads TGTGCCAGCAGTTTCTTGAAGGGATCCTACGAGCAGTACTTC. This sequence encodes CASSFLKGSYEQYF.

This clonotype occurred many times. V is TRBV5-4 and J is TRBJ2-7; D is perhaps TRBD1 or TRBD2 (5 bases each). The germline V and J ends were trimmed by 4 bases and 10 bases, with 21 bases remaining between them. Germline V gene sequence: CDR1 SGHNT, CDR2 YYREEE (reference sequence). The CDR3 consists of 14 residues. As DNA, the CDR3 is TGTGCCAGCAGCCCCACCCGGGACCTTGCAAGCCAGTACTTC. It encodes CASSPTRDLASQYF.

This clonotype was recorded once. The genes are TRBV10-3 and TRBJ1-5, with no clear D. This CDR3 comprises 18 residues. V was cut by 0 bases and J by 0 bases, with 15 bases left in between. The germline gives CDR1 ENHRY, CDR2 SYGVKD. The CDR3 coding sequence is TGTGCCATCAGTGAGTCTGGACCGCGCGAGTATAGCAATCAGCCCCAGCATTTT. It encodes CAISESGPREYSNQPQHF.

This clonotype was counted many times. The chain links TRBV7-2 to TRBJ2-5, with D possibly matching TRBD2 (5 bases). Germline loops: CDR1 SGHTA, CDR2 FQGNSA. With 2 bases removed from V and 4 bases from J, the gap between germline ends came to 14 bases. The CDR3 totals 15 residues. CDR3 sequence (DNA): TGTGCCAGCAGCTTAAACCCGGGAATAGTAGAGACCCAGTACTTC. Residues: CASSLNPGIVETQYF. Together with reference TRBV7-2 and TRBJ2-5, the CDR3 gives the full variable domain: GAGVSQSPSNKVTEKGKDVELRCDPISGHTALYWYRQSLGQGLEFLIYFQGNSAPDKSGLPSDRFSAERTGGSVSTLTIQRTQQEDSAVYLCASSLNPGIVETQYFGPGTRLLVL.

This chain uses TRBV6-5 with TRBJ1-3; unclear D gene. This CDR3 contains 16 residues. V lost 0 bases and J 0 bases, leaving 9 bases between the germline ends. CDR1 is MNHEY, CDR2 SVGAGI, per germline. The CDR3 loop is CASSYSGESSGNTIYF. The CDR3 DNA sequence: TGTGCCAGCAGTTACTCGGGAGAAAGCTCTGGAAACACCATATATTTT.

This clonotype was recorded many times. The gene calls are TRBV7-6 and TRBJ2-4; D might be TRBD2 (5 bases). The CDR3 runs 15 residues. Looked up from germline, CDR1 is SGHVS and CDR2 is FNYEAQ. V lost 1 base and J 3 bases, leaving 10 bases between the germline ends. The CDR3 DNA sequence: TGTGCCAGCAGCTTAGAGTCTAGCAACAAAAACATTCAGTACTTC. Amino acid sequence: CASSLESSNKNIQYF. Supplemented by reference TRBV7-6 and TRBJ2-4, the full variable domain reads GAGVSQSPRYKVTKRGQDVALRCDPISGHVSLYWYRQALGQGPEFLTYFNYEAQQDKSGLPNDRFSAERPEGSISTLTIQRTEQRDSAMYRCASSLESSNKNIQYFGAGTRLSVL.